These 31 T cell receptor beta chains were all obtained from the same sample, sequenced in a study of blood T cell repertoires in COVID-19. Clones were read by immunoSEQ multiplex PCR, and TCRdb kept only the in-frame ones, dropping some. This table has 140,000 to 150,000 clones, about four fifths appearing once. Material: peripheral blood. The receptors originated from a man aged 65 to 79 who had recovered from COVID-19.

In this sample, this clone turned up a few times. The CDR3 sequence: CASSILGGQGGTEAFF. In DNA form, the CDR3 reads TGCGCCAGCAGCATACTCGGAGGACAGGGTGGGACTGAAGCTTTCTTT. This sequence joins TRBV5-1 and TRBJ1-1; 8 bases are shared with TRBD1. Looked up from germline, CDR1 is SGHRS and CDR2 is YFSETQ. Germline trimming cut 4 bases from V and 5 bases from J; bases unmatched to any gene: 13. CDR3 size: 16 residues.

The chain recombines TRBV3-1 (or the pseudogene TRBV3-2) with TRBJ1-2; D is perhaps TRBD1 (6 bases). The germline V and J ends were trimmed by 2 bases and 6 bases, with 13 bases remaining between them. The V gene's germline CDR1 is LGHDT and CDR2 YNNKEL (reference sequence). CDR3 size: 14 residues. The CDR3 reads CASSQPGTNDGYTF. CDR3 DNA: TGTGCCAGCAGCCAACCCGGGACAAACGATGGCTACACCTTC.

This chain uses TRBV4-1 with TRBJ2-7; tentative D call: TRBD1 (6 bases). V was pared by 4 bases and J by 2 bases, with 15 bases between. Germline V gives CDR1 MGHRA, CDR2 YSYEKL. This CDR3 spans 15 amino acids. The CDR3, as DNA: TGCGCCAGCAGCCGCACCAGGACAGCCCCCTACGAGCAGTACTTC. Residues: CASSRTRTAPYEQYF.

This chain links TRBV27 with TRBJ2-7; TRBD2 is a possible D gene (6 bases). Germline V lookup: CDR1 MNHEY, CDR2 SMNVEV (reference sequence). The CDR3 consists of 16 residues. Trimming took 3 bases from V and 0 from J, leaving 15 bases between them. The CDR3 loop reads CASSFGSFGSSYEQYF. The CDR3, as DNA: TGTGCCAGCAGTTTTGGTAGTTTCGGGAGCTCCTACGAGCAGTACTTC.

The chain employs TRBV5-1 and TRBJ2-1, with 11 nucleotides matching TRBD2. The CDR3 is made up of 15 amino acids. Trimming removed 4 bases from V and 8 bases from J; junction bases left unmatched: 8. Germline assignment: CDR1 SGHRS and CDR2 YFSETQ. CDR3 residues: CASSTLAGATDEQFF. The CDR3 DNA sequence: TGCGCCAGCAGCACACTAGCGGGAGCGACCGATGAGCAGTTCTTC.

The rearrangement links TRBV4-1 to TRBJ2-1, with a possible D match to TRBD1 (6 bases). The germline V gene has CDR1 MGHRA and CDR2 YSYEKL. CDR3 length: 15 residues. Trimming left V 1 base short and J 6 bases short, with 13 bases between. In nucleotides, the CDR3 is TGCGCCAGCAGCCAAGCCAGGGGATACGCCAATGAGCAGTTCTTC. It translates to CASSQARGYANEQFF.

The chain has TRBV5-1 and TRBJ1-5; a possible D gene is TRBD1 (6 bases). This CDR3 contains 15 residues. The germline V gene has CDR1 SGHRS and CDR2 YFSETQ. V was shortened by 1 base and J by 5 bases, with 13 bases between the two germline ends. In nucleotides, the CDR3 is TGCGCCAGCAGCTTGACAGGGAGCGGGGATCAGCCCCAGCATTTT. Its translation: CASSLTGSGDQPQHF.

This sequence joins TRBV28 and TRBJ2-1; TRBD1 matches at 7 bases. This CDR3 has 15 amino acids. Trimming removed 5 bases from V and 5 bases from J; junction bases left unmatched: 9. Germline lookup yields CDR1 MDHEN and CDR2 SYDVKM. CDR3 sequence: CASSPFRDRDNEQFF. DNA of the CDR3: TGTGCCAGCAGTCCGTTCCGGGACAGAGACAATGAGCAGTTCTTC.

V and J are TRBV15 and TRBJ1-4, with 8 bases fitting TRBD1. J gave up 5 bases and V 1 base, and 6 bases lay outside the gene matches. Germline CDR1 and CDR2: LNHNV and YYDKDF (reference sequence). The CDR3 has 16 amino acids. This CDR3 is CATSRGSGQVNEKLFF. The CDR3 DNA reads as TGTGCCACCAGCAGAGGTTCGGGACAGGTCAATGAAAAACTGTTTTTT.

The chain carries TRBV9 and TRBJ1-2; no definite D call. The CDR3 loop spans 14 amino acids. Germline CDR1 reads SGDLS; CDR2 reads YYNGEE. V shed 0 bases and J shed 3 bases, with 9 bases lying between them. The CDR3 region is CASSVDFSDYGYTF. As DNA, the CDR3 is TGTGCCAGCAGCGTAGATTTTTCAGACTATGGCTACACCTTC.

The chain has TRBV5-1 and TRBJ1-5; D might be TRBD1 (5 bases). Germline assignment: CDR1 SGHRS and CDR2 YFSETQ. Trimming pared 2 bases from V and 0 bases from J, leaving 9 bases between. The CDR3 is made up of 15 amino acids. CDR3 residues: CASSLGEASNQPQHF. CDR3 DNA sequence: TGCGCCAGCAGCTTAGGGGAAGCTAGCAATCAGCCCCAGCATTTT. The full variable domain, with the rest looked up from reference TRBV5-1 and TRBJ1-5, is KAGVTQTPRYLIKTRGQQVTLSCSPISGHRSVSWYQQTPGQGLQFLFEYFSETQRNKGNFPGRFSGRQFSNSRSEMNVSTLELGDSALYLCASSLGEASNQPQHFGDGTRLSIL.

The CDR3 loop is CASSGSGSETQYF. CDR3 in DNA: TGTGCCAGCAGCGGTTCGGGTTCCGAGACCCAGTACTTC. This chain joins TRBV11-3 and TRBJ2-5; D remains ambiguous. The CDR3 contains 13 residues. V was cut by 5 bases and J by 5 bases, with 12 bases left in between. Germline CDR1 is SGHNT and CDR2 is YENEEA.

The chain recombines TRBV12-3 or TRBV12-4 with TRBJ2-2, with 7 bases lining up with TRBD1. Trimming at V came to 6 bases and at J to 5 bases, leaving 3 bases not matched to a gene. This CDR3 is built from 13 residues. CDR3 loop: CASSRQGTGELFF. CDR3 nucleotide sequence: TGTGCCAGCAGCCGACAGGGTACCGGGGAGCTGTTTTTT.

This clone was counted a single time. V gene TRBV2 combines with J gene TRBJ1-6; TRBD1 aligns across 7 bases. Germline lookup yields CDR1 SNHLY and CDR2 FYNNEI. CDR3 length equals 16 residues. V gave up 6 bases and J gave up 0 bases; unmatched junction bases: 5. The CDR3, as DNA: TGTGCCAGCAGGCTACAGGGGAGCTCCTATAATTCACCCCTCCACTTT. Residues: CASRLQGSSYNSPLHF. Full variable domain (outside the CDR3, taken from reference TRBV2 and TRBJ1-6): EPEVTQTPSHQVTQMGQEVILRCVPISNHLYFYWYRQILGQKVEFLVSFYNNEISEKSEIFDDQFSVERPDGSNFTLKIRSTKLEDSAMYFCASRLQGSSYNSPLHFGNGTRLTVT.

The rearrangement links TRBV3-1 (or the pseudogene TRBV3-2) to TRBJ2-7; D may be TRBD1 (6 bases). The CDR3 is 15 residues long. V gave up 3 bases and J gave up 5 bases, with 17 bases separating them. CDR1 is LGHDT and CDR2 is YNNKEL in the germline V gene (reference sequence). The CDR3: CASSQRQAAGNEQYF. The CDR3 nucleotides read TGTGCCAGCAGCCAGCGACAGGCCGCAGGAAACGAGCAGTACTTC.

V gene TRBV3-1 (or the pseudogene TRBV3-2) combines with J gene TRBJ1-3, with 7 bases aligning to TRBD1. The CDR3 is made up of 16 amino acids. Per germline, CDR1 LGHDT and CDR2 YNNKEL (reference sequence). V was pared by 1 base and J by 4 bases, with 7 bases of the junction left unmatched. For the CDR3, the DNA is TGTGCCAGCAGCCAAGCGGGACAGCTCGGAGGAAACACCATATATTTT. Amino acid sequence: CASSQAGQLGGNTIYF.

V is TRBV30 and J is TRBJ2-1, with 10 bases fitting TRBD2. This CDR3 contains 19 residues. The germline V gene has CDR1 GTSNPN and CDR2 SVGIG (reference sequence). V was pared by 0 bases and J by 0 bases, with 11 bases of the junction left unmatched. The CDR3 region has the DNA TGTGCCTGGAGTGTCATGCTAGCGGGAGTATTGAGCTCCTACAATGAGCAGTTCTTC. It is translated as CAWSVMLAGVLSSYNEQFF.

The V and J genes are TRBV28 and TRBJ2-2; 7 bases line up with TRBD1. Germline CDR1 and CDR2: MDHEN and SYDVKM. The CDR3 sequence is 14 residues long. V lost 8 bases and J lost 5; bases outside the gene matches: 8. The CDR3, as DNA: TGTGCCAGCGGAACTCGACAGGGAACCGGGGAGCTGTTTTTT. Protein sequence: CASGTRQGTGELFF.

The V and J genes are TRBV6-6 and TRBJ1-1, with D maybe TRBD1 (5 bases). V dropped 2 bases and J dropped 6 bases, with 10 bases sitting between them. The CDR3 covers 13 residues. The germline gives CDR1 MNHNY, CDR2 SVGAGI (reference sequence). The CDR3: CASSYSQGSEAFF. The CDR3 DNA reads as TGTGCCAGCAGTTACAGTCAGGGATCTGAAGCTTTCTTT.

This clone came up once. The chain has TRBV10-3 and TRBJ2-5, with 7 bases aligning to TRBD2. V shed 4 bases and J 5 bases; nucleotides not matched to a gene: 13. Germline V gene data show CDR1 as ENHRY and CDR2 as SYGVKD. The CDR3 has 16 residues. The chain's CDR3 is CAISGGLEGFLETQYF. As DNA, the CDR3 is TGTGCCATCAGTGGCGGACTAGAGGGGTTCTTGGAGACCCAGTACTTC.

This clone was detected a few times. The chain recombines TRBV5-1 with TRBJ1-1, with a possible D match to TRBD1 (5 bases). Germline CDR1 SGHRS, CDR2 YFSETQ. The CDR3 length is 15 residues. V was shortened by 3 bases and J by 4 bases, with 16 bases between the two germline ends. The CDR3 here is CASSSWRGAGTEAFF. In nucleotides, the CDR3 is TGCGCCAGCAGCTCCTGGAGGGGCGCAGGCACTGAAGCTTTCTTT.

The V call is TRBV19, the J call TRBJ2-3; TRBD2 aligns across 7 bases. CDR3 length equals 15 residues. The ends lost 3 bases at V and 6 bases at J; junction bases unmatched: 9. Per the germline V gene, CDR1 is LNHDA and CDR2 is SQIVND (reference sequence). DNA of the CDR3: TGTGCCAGTAGTATGGGGTGGCGGGAGACGGATACGCAGTATTTT. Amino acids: CASSMGWRETDTQYF.

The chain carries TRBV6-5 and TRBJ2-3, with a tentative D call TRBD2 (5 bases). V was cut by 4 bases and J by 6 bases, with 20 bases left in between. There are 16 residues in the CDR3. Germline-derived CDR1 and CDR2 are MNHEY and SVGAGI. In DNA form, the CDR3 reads TGTGCCAGCAGTTTTCGGGGAGTGGCGACGGGGGATACGCAGTATTTT. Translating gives CASSFRGVATGDTQYF.

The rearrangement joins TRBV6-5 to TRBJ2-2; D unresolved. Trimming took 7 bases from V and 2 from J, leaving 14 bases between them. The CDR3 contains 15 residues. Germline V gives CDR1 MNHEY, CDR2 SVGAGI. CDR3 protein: CASTSRSGNTGELFF. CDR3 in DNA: TGTGCCAGCACATCCCGATCGGGTAACACCGGGGAGCTGTTTTTT.

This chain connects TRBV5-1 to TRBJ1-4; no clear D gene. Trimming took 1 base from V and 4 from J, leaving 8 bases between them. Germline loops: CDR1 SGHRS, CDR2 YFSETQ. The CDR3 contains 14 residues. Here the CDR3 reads CASSLMGGNEKLFF. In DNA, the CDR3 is TGCGCCAGCAGCTTGATGGGAGGTAATGAAAAACTGTTTTTT.

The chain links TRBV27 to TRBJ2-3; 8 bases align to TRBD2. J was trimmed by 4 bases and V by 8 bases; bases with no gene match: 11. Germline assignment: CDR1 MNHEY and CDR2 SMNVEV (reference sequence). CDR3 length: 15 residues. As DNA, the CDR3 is TGTGCCAGCTCGCCGGGACTAGGCTTTCCAGATACGCAGTATTTT. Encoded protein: CASSPGLGFPDTQYF.

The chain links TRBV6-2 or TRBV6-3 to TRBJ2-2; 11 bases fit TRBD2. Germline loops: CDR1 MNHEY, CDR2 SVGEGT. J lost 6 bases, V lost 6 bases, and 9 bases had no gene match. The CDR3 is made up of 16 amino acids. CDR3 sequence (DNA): TGTGCCAGCAGCCCTTTTACTAGCGGGAGTTCCGGGGAGCTGTTTTTT. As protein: CASSPFTSGSSGELFF.

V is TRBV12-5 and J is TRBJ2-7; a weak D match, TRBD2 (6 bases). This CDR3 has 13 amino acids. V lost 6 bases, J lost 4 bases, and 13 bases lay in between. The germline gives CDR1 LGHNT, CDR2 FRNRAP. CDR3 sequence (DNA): TGTGCTAGTGGCCCCCCCGGGAGATACGAGCAGTACTTC. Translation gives CASGPPGRYEQYF.

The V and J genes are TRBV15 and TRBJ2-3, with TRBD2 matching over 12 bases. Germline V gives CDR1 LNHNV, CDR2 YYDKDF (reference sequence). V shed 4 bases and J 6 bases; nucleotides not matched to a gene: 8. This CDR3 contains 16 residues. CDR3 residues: CATSTQLAGGGDTQYF. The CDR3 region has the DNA TGTGCCACCAGCACCCAACTAGCGGGAGGTGGGGATACGCAGTATTTT.

CDR3 region: CASSLGQGVYGYTF. The CDR3, as DNA: TGTGCCAGCAGCCTGGGACAGGGGGTCTATGGCTACACCTTC. The gene calls are TRBV28 and TRBJ1-2, with 11 bases lining up with TRBD1. Trimming removed 6 bases from V and 4 bases from J; junction bases left unmatched: 4. CDR3 length: 14 amino acids. Per the germline V gene, CDR1 is MDHEN and CDR2 is SYDVKM.

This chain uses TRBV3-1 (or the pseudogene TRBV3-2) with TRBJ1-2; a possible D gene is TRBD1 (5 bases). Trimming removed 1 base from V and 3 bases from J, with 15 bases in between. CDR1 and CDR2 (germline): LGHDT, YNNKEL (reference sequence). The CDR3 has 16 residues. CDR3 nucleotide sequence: TGTGCCAGCAGCCAAGGCTCGTGGGGCGCATACTATGGCTACACCTTC. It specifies CASSQGSWGAYYGYTF.